The next 14 T cell receptor beta chains were all read from a single sample in a study of beta chain features in type 1 diabetes (dated by TCRdb to about 2018). The library was produced with the immunoSEQ multiplex PCR assay. All of the isolated RNA was reverse transcribed with the High Capacity cDNA Reverse Transcription Kit, so expressed TCRB transcripts were sequenced. The table comes from immuneACCESS by way of TCRdb, which keeps in-frame sequences with V and J called. Part of the clones is missing from these tables; in studies checked, under half for an unresolved V gene and the rest for unknown reasons. The sample profile shows roughly 300,000 clones; roughly 15% of them were found once. The top ten constitute over 5.5% of the sample. The source material was central memory CD4+ T cells from blood. The receptors stem from a man aged 30-40 years in good health.

This clone was detected only a few times. The V gene is TRBV7-2, the J gene TRBJ2-5; D call uncertain. The germline V gene encodes CDR1 SGHTA and CDR2 FQGNSA. The CDR3 covers 12 residues. Deletions cut 2 bases from V and 5 bases from J, with 6 bases between. The CDR3 nucleotides read TGTGCCAGCAGCTTAAGAGCGGAGACCCAGTACTTC. Its translation is CASSLRAETQYF.

This chain links TRBV7-8 with TRBJ2-2; 11 bases agree with TRBD2. The length of the CDR3 is 18 residues. Germline trimming cut 1 base from V and 4 bases from J; bases unmatched to any gene: 8. The germline CDR1 and CDR2 sequences are SGHVS and FQNEAQ. DNA for the CDR3: TGTGCCAGCAGCTTAGTCCCTAGCGGGGGGATGGGCACCGGGGAGCTGTTTTTT. It yields the protein CASSLVPSGGMGTGELFF.

This clone was detected a few times. The chain carries TRBV27 and TRBJ1-4; 8 bases match TRBD1. V was pared by 5 bases and J by 7 bases, with 9 bases of the junction left unmatched. The germline CDR1 and CDR2 sequences are MNHEY and SMNVEV (reference sequence). This CDR3 contains 15 residues. CDR3 DNA: TGTGCCAGCAGTCCCCGGACAGGGCGGGGTGAAAAACTGTTTTTT. Its translation is CASSPRTGRGEKLFF.

This clone has just a few counts. The gene calls are TRBV6-5 and TRBJ1-4; D is uncertain. Trimming took 5 bases from V and 4 from J, leaving 5 bases between them. The CDR3 contains 12 residues. Germline lookup yields CDR1 MNHEY and CDR2 SVGAGI. CDR3 nucleotide sequence: TGTGCCAGCAGTAAAAATAATGAAAAACTGTTTTTT. This translates into CASSKNNEKLFF.

This clone has only a few counts. The rearrangement uses TRBV7-9 and TRBJ2-5, with D possibly being TRBD2 (6 bases). V lost 2 bases to trimming and J lost 2 bases, with 18 bases between them. The CDR3 loop spans 17 amino acids. CDR1 is SEHNR, CDR2 FQNEAQ, per germline (reference sequence). This CDR3 is CASSLTGAGWFQETQYF. CDR3 nucleotide sequence: TGTGCCAGCAGCTTAACCGGGGCGGGGTGGTTTCAAGAGACCCAGTACTTC.

This clone was counted ten times or more. The chain is built from TRBV28 and TRBJ2-3, with 12 bases aligning to TRBD2. The CDR3 length is 16 residues. Germline trimming cut 4 bases from V and 2 bases from J; bases unmatched to any gene: 4. Germline CDR1 is MDHEN and CDR2 is SYDVKM. The CDR3 coding sequence is TGTGCCAGCAGTTCCGGACTAGCGGGACACACAGATACGCAGTATTTT. As protein: CASSSGLAGHTDTQYF.

This clone was recorded a few times. J is TRBJ2-7 and V is TRBV7-9, with D uncertain. This CDR3 region has 14 residues. Germline CDR1 is SEHNR and CDR2 is FQNEAQ (reference sequence). Trimming pared 5 bases from V and 3 bases from J, leaving 14 bases between. The CDR3, as DNA: TGTGCCAGCAGCCCTATCTTAAACCTCTACGAGCAGTACTTC. This translates into CASSPILNLYEQYF.

By share of the sample, this clone is large. The chain's CDR3 is CASRPAVNTGELFF. CDR3 nucleotide sequence: TGTGCCAGTAGGCCCGCGGTGAACACCGGGGAGCTGTTTTTT. This chain joins TRBV19 and TRBJ2-2; D is undetermined. Between the trimmed V and J ends, which lost 6 bases and 1 base, there was a span of 9 bases. CDR3 size: 14 residues. Germline CDR1 and CDR2: LNHDA and SQIVND (reference sequence).

On this clone: Other nucleotide sequences in the sample specify the same CDR3. The chain recombines TRBV6-6 with TRBJ1-5, with D uncertain. This CDR3 spans 13 amino acids. V lost 6 bases, J lost 1 base, and 7 bases lay in between. In germline, CDR1 is MNHNY, CDR2 SVGAGI (reference sequence). CDR3 sequence: CASSPGSNQPQHF. The CDR3 DNA is TGTGCCAGCAGCCCCGGCAGCAATCAGCCCCAGCATTTT.

The chain's CDR3 is CAWGAGTGRSRELFF. The CDR3, as DNA: TGTGCCTGGGGGGCCGGGACAGGGAGGTCCCGGGAGCTGTTTTTT. The chain carries TRBV30 and TRBJ2-2; 9 bases are a match to TRBD1. CDR1 is GTSNPN, CDR2 SVGIG, per germline (reference sequence). The CDR3 is made up of 15 amino acids. The junction had 13 bases not matched to a gene; V was cut back by 5 bases and J by 9 bases.

This clone was counted only a few times. The V gene is TRBV7-8, the J gene TRBJ1-4, with unresolved D. Germline values: CDR1 SGHVS, CDR2 FQNEAQ. Trimming pared 5 bases from V and 8 bases from J, leaving 15 bases between. The CDR3 has 14 amino acids. The CDR3 bases are TGTGCCAGCAGCGGAAGAGAGCGTGGGGAAAAACTGTTTTTT. It translates to CASSGRERGEKLFF.

The V call is TRBV2, the J call TRBJ1-5; no firm D call. This CDR3 is 14 amino acids long. From germline, CDR1 is SNHLY and CDR2 FYNNEI. Trimming took 2 bases from V and 1 from J, leaving 6 bases between them. CDR3: CASSERGSNQPQHF. Written as DNA, the CDR3 is TGTGCCAGCAGTGAAAGAGGGAGCAATCAGCCCCAGCATTTT.

This clone has at least ten counts. The J gene is TRBJ2-5, the V gene TRBV18, with a possible D match to TRBD2 (5 bases). Germline V gene lookup returns CDR1 KGHSH and CDR2 LQKENI. This CDR3 has 13 residues. Trimming took 5 bases from V and 5 from J, leaving 12 bases between them. The CDR3 spells CASSLRARETQYF. CDR3 nucleotide sequence: TGTGCCAGCTCATTGAGGGCCCGGGAGACCCAGTACTTC.

This clone was seen at least ten times. CDR3 sequence: CASSSQRTNEKLFF. The CDR3 DNA reads TGTGCCAGCAGTTCACAGCGAACTAATGAAAAACTGTTTTTT. The gene calls are TRBV6-5 and TRBJ1-4; D gene ambiguous. V dropped 4 bases and J dropped 1 base, with 7 bases sitting between them. The CDR3 totals 14 residues. The germline V gene encodes CDR1 MNHEY and CDR2 SVGAGI.